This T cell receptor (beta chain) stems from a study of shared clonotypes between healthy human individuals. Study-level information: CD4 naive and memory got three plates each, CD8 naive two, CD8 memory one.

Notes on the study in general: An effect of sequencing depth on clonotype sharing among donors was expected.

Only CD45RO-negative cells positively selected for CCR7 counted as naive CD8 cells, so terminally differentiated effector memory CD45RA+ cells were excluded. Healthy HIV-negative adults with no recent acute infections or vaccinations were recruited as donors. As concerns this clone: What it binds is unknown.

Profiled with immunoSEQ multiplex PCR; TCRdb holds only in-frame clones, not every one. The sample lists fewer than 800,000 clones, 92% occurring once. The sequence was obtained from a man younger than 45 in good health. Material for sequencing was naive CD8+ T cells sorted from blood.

DNA for the CDR3: TGTGCCAGCAGTCAATCTACAGGGCACGAGCAGTACTTC. Its translation: CASSQSTGHEQYF. The chain is built from TRBV11-2 and TRBJ2-7, with a tentative D call TRBD1 (6 bases). The V end lost 6 bases, the J end lost 5 bases, and 14 bases lay between the germline ends. This CDR3 contains 13 residues. Germline CDR1 reads SGHAT; CDR2 reads FQNNGV.